This TCR beta chain was identified during a study of T cell repertoires in aging, cancer and after chemotherapy. Only a few counts were recorded for this clonotype. Its antigen is unidentified. Trimming stripped 5 bases from V and 5 bases from J, with 9 bases between. The CDR3 is 12 amino acids. Germline V gene data show CDR1 as MNHEY and CDR2 as SVGAGI. The template was genomic DNA from peripheral blood, not RNA. Multiplex touch-down PCR with TRB-A/B primers amplified rearranged V-D-J TRB sequences. Each CDR3 protein gets one entry after TCRdb re-called the multiplex PCR reads with MiXCR. Among under 6,500 distinct CDR3 sequences listed, about 33% were seen once. Study outcomes and limitations: Immunological memory after chemotherapy cannot be judged from the repertoire data. In each cancer cohort, median generation probability increased across chemotherapy, suggesting thymic output rebounded. Compared with age-matched healthy donors, untreated hematological or solid cancer patients showed higher blood TCR clonality.

The sequence was obtained from a human donor with a blood cancer. Sequenced input: blood. The V call is TRBV6-5, the J call TRBJ1-1; D might be TRBD1 (5 bases). The CDR3 region has the DNA TGTGCCAGCAGTAAAAGGGGAACTGAAGCTTTCTTT. This translates into CASSKRGTEAFF.